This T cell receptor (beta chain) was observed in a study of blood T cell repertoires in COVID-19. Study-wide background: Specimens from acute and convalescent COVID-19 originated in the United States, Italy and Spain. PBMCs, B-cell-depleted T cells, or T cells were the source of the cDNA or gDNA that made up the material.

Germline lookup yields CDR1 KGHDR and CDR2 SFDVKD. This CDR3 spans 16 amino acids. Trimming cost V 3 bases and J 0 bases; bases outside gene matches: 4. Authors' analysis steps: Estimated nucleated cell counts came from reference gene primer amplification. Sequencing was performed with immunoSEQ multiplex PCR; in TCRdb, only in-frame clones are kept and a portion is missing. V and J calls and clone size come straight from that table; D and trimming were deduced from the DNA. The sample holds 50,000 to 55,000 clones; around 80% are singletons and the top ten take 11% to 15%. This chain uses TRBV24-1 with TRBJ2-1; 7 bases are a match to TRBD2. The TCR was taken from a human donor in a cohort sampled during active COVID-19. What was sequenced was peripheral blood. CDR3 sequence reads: CATSDQTSDSYNEQFF. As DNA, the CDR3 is TGTGCCACCAGTGATCAAACTAGCGACTCCTACAATGAGCAGTTCTTC.